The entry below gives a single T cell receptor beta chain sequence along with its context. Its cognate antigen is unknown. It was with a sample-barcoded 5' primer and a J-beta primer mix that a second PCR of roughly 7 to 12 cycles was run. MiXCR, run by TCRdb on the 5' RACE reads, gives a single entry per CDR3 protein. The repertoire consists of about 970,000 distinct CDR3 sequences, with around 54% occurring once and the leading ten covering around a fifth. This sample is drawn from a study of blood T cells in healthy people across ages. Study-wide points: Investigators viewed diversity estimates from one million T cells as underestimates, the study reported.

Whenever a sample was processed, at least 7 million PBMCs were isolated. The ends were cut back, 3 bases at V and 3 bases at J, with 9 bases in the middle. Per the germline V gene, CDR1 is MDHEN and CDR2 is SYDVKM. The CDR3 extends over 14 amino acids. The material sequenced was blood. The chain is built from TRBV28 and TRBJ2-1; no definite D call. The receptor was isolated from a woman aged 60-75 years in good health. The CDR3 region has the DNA TGTGCCAGCAGTTTCCTCACAGTCTACAATGAGCAGTTCTTC. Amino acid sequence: CASSFLTVYNEQFF.